A single sample gave rise to the 24 T cell receptor beta chains below, sequenced in a study of blood T cells in healthy people across ages. A sample-barcoded 5' primer and a J-beta primer mix were used in a second PCR of about 7 to 12 cycles. TCRdb ran MiXCR on the 5' RACE reads and lists one entry per CDR3 protein. This sample yields about 640,000 distinct CDR3 sequences, of which roughly 50% are seen a single time; more than 35% belongs to the top ten. Sample: blood. Receptors originate from a man between 60 and 75 years old in good health.

The genes are TRBV12-3 or TRBV12-4 and TRBJ2-2; D perhaps matches TRBD1 (6 bases). Trimming took 7 bases from V and 5 from J, leaving 14 bases between them. The CDR3 covers 14 residues. The CDR3 reads CASTQGTRTGELFF. CDR3 bases: TGTGCCAGCACACAGGGTACTCGGACCGGGGAGCTGTTTTTT.

This chain joins TRBV27 and TRBJ1-1; 7 nucleotides line up with TRBD1. CDR3 size: 14 residues. Germline V lookup: CDR1 MNHEY, CDR2 SMNVEV (reference sequence). With V trimmed by 7 bases and J by 6 bases, 11 bases remained unmatched. This chain's CDR3 is CASKKTGPGSEAFF. In DNA form, the CDR3 reads TGTGCCAGCAAGAAGACAGGGCCGGGCTCTGAAGCTTTCTTT.

This clonotype was seen a few times. V and J are TRBV2 and TRBJ2-3; 10 bases align to TRBD2. The junction had 3 bases not matched to a gene; V was cut back by 5 bases and J by 1 base. CDR1 and CDR2 from the germline V gene are SNHLY and FYNNEI. This CDR3 is built from 15 residues. DNA of the CDR3: TGTGCCAGCAGTCGAGCGGGGGGGCGCACAGATACGCAGTATTTT. Protein sequence: CASSRAGGRTDTQYF. The full variable domain, rest sourced from reference TRBV2 and TRBJ2-3, is EPEVTQTPSHQVTQMGQEVILRCVPISNHLYFYWYRQILGQKVEFLVSFYNNEISEKSEIFDDQFSVERPDGSNFTLKIRSTKLEDSAMYFCASSRAGGRTDTQYFGPGTRLTVL.

The gene calls are TRBV7-2 and TRBJ2-1, with D possibly being TRBD2 (7 bases). The CDR3 extends over 15 amino acids. Germline V gene sequence: CDR1 SGHTA, CDR2 FQGNSA. Trimming stripped 1 base from V and 10 bases from J, with 17 bases between. The CDR3 region is CASSLVAGAGEEQFF. In nucleotides, the CDR3 is TGTGCCAGCAGCTTAGTCGCGGGGGCCGGGGAGGAGCAGTTCTTC.

CDR3 coding DNA: TGTGCCAGCAGCCGGGACAGGGTTAGGGGCTACACCTTC. It specifies CASSRDRVRGYTF. This sequence joins TRBV6-5 and TRBJ1-2, with 9 bases lining up with TRBD1. Trimming took 6 bases from V and 8 from J; bases not matched to a gene: 7. This CDR3 spans 13 amino acids. Germline lookup yields CDR1 MNHEY and CDR2 SVGAGI.

This chain connects TRBV9 to TRBJ2-1; D is ambiguous. V was shortened by 2 bases and J by 0 bases, with 9 bases between the two germline ends. This CDR3 is built from 15 residues. Germline V lookup: CDR1 SGDLS, CDR2 YYNGEE. CDR3 residues: CASSVVSYSYNEQFF. Written as DNA, the CDR3 is TGTGCCAGCAGCGTGGTCAGTTACTCCTACAATGAGCAGTTCTTC. The whole variable domain, remainder taken from reference TRBV9 and TRBJ2-1, is DSGVTQTPKHLITATGQRVTLRCSPRSGDLSVYWYQQSLDQGLQFLIQYYNGEERAKGNILERFSAQQFPDLHSELNLSSLELGDSALYFCASSVVSYSYNEQFFGPGTRLTVL.

V gene TRBV20-1 combines with J gene TRBJ2-1; D perhaps matches TRBD2 (5 bases). Germline V gives CDR1 DFQATT, CDR2 SNEGSKA (reference sequence). V was cut by 6 bases and J by 0 bases, with 12 bases left in between. The CDR3 has 14 amino acids. The CDR3 is CSARRGSSYNEQFF. In DNA, the CDR3 is TGCAGTGCCCGACGGGGTAGCTCCTACAATGAGCAGTTCTTC.

The CDR3, as DNA: TGTGCCAGCAGCCAAGGGATCGGGTTCCTCGATGGCTACACCTTC. It encodes CASSQGIGFLDGYTF. V usage is TRBV14 and J usage is TRBJ1-2; no firm D call. V lost 1 base and J 6 bases, leaving 15 bases between the germline ends. CDR1 and CDR2 (germline): SGHDN, FVKESK. This CDR3 comprises 15 residues.

The gene calls are TRBV7-7 and TRBJ2-1; D is undetermined. V lost 8 bases, J lost 5 bases, and 13 bases lay in between. In germline, CDR1 is SSHAT, CDR2 FNYEAQ (reference sequence). The CDR3 has 13 amino acids. The CDR3 DNA follows: TGTGCCAGCTCAATGTCTGACAACAATGAGCAGTTCTTC. This encodes CASSMSDNNEQFF.

DNA of the CDR3: TGCGCCAGCAGCCTGAGGGGAAGGGCGGGGGGACAAGAGACCCAGTACTTC. It encodes CASSLRGRAGGQETQYF. The chain is built from TRBV10-2 and TRBJ2-7, with 8 bases lining up with TRBD2. TRBJ2-5 matches the DNA end more closely, so the J call is doubtful. Germline values: CDR1 WSHSY, CDR2 SAAADI. This CDR3 comprises 17 residues.

The sample holds a few counts of this clonotype. The chain uses TRBV6-5 and TRBJ2-1; maybe TRBD1 (5 bases). This CDR3 has 13 residues. Between the trimmed V and J ends, which lost 7 bases and 6 bases, there was a span of 13 bases. Germline lookup yields CDR1 MNHEY and CDR2 SVGAGI. CDR3 residues: CASTNPQGNEQFF. CDR3 in DNA: TGTGCCAGCACTAACCCTCAGGGCAATGAGCAGTTCTTC.

This clonotype was detected a few times. The chain links TRBV6-1 to TRBJ2-1; D possibly corresponds to TRBD2 (7 bases). The CDR3 has 14 residues. Trimming stripped 7 bases from V and 2 bases from J, with 12 bases between. From germline, CDR1 is MNHNS and CDR2 SASEGT. CDR3 DNA: TGTGCCAGCACTGGGAGGGGGGCCTACAATGAGCAGTTCTTC. It specifies CASTGRGAYNEQFF.

The CDR3 DNA reads as TGTGCCAGCAGCGGGACAGGACTCTCACCCCTCCACTTT. Its protein product is CASSGTGLSPLHF. The chain links TRBV6-5 to TRBJ1-6, with 8 bases fitting TRBD1. Germline values: CDR1 MNHEY, CDR2 SVGAGI. The CDR3 consists of 13 residues. The junction had 5 bases not matched to a gene; V was cut back by 6 bases and J by 10 bases.

J is TRBJ1-5 and V is TRBV29-1; 7 nucleotides agree with TRBD1. CDR1 SQVTM and CDR2 ANQGSEA come from the germline V gene. The V and J ends lost 6 bases and 0 bases, in that order; junction bases with no gene match: 5. This CDR3 comprises 14 residues. The chain's CDR3 is CSVIDRASNQPQHF. The CDR3 region has the DNA TGCAGCGTAATTGACAGGGCTAGCAATCAGCCCCAGCATTTT.

The gene calls are TRBV7-2 and TRBJ2-3; 9 positions agree with TRBD1. V shed 5 bases and J 4 bases; nucleotides not matched to a gene: 7. Germline assignment: CDR1 SGHTA and CDR2 FQGNSA. The CDR3 loop spans 15 amino acids. CDR3 sequence (DNA): TGTGCCAGCAGCGCCTGGGGACAGGGCGCAGATACGCAGTATTTT. Protein sequence: CASSAWGQGADTQYF. Based on the CDR3 plus reference TRBV7-2 and TRBJ2-3, the full variable domain is GAGVSQSPSNKVTEKGKDVELRCDPISGHTALYWYRQSLGQGLEFLIYFQGNSAPDKSGLPSDRFSAERTGGSVSTLTIQRTQQEDSAVYLCASSAWGQGADTQYFGPGTRLTVL.

The chain uses TRBV20-1 and TRBJ1-5, with D unclear. This CDR3 region has 11 residues. The germline gives CDR1 DFQATT, CDR2 SNEGSKA (reference sequence). The V end was cut by 1 base, the J end by 9 bases, with 7 bases between. CDR3 coding DNA: TGCAGTGCTAGAGGCGTGGGGCCCCAGCATTTT. Translation gives CSARGVGPQHF.

This clonotype appeared once. The genes are TRBV7-2 and TRBJ1-2; a possible D gene is TRBD1 (6 bases). The CDR3 length is 15 residues. V was clipped by 7 bases and J by 2 bases, with 17 bases between them. Germline lookup yields CDR1 SGHTA and CDR2 FQGNSA. CDR3 in DNA: TGTGCCAGCACTCAACGGCCCCAGGGGAACTATGGCTACACCTTC. This encodes CASTQRPQGNYGYTF.

The chain recombines TRBV12-3 or TRBV12-4 with TRBJ2-5; 14 bases match TRBD2. This CDR3 comprises 17 residues. Unmatched junction bases numbered 3, after V lost 3 bases and J lost 0 bases. The CDR3 DNA reads as TGTGCCAGCAGTTTTCGGACTAGCGGGGGGTACCAAGAGACCCAGTACTTC. This codes for CASSFRTSGGYQETQYF.

This clonotype was observed a handful of times. The rearrangement uses TRBV12-3 or TRBV12-4 and TRBJ2-7, with TRBD2 matching over 11 bases. With V trimmed by 8 bases and J by 0 bases, 3 bases remained unmatched. The CDR3 runs 14 residues. CDR3 nucleotide sequence: TGTGCCAGCCAAACTAGCGGGGGCTCCTACGAGCAGTACTTC. Translating it yields CASQTSGGSYEQYF.

The gene calls are TRBV5-1 and TRBJ2-7; 11 bases fit TRBD2. Trimming cost V 6 bases and J 4 bases; bases outside gene matches: 9. CDR3 size: 15 residues. Looked up from germline, CDR1 is SGHRS and CDR2 is YFSETQ. Written as DNA, the CDR3 is TGCGCCAGCACCCCGGGACTAGCGGACTTATACGAGCAGTACTTC. Translating it yields CASTPGLADLYEQYF.

The chain couples TRBV14 to TRBJ2-6; 7 nucleotides align to TRBD1. The CDR3 sequence is 18 residues long. Germline values: CDR1 SGHDN, CDR2 FVKESK. The V and J ends lost 1 base and 0 bases, in that order; junction bases with no gene match: 6. CDR3 protein: CASSQVAGTASGANVLTF. The CDR3 coding sequence is TGTGCCAGCAGCCAAGTAGCCGGGACAGCCTCTGGGGCCAACGTCCTGACTTTC.

This clonotype was seen only a few times. This chain joins TRBV4-1 and TRBJ2-7; D not certain. Trimming removed 1 base at V and 2 bases at J, with 12 bases between. This CDR3 spans 15 amino acids. Germline V gene data show CDR1 as MGHRA and CDR2 as YSYEKL. CDR3 loop: CASSQGPDQTYEQYF. As DNA, the CDR3 is TGCGCCAGCAGCCAAGGACCGGACCAGACCTACGAGCAGTACTTC.

This clonotype has just a few counts. This sequence joins TRBV9 and TRBJ2-6; D may be TRBD1 or TRBD2 (5 bases each). Germline CDR1 and CDR2: SGDLS and YYNGEE. CDR3 length equals 15 residues. V was trimmed by 0 bases and J by 2 bases, leaving 6 bases between them. As DNA, the CDR3 is TGTGCCAGCAGCGTAGGGGGGACTGGGGCCAACGTCCTGACTTTC. As protein: CASSVGGTGANVLTF.

The sample holds one count of this clonotype. The rearrangement links TRBV5-1 to TRBJ2-1; 11 bases map to TRBD2. This CDR3 contains 17 residues. V lost 0 bases and J lost 3; bases outside the gene matches: 5. Germline V CDR1 and CDR2: SGHRS, YFSETQ. CDR3 protein: CASSLEMLAGGYNEQFF. As DNA, the CDR3 is TGCGCCAGCAGCTTGGAGATGCTAGCGGGGGGCTACAATGAGCAGTTCTTC.